The TCR beta chain described here comes from a study of T cell repertoires in cytomegalovirus infection. On the study more broadly: An indication of both CMV infection and matching HLA type came from public TCR beta signatures. Study conclusions and caveats: The cumulative frequency of public TCR beta families distinguished individuals who carried CMV together with the relevant HLA. The study found HLA-C-restricted CMV-specific TCR beta clonotypes dominating the ex vivo response.

As to this clonotype: Antigen unknown.

One entry per CDR3 protein, called by TCRdb with MiXCR from the reads. This sample has 150,000 to 200,000 distinct CDR3 sequences, with approximately 19% found just once. The germline gives CDR1 SGHTA, CDR2 FQGNSA. Trimming shortened V by 5 bases and J by 4 bases, and 21 bases separated the two germline ends. CDR3 length: 17 residues. Sequenced input: PBMCs. The origin of this receptor is a human donor in good health (CMV status not recorded). Some clones in this sample may be carry-over from other donors' samples. The V gene is TRBV7-2, the J gene TRBJ1-3, with D possibly matching TRBD1 (5 bases). CDR3 sequence (DNA): TGTGCCAGCAGCCCAACTGATAGGGGATCTTCCGGAAACACCATATATTTT. The encoded protein is CASSPTDRGSSGNTIYF.